Below, 25 T cell receptor beta chains from the same sample are listed, as sequenced in a study of CD8 T cells in Susac syndrome. Random hexamers were used to reverse transcribe an amount of about 0.45 to 1 ug RNA. Via MiXCR, TCRdb re-called the immunoSEQ multiplex PCR reads, giving one row per CDR3 protein. The sample has some 400,000 distinct CDR3 sequences; around 85% are singletons. The sequenced material came from CD8+ T cells from PBMCs. The receptors come from a human donor with multiple sclerosis.

This clonotype was observed once. J is TRBJ1-1 and V is TRBV30; D unresolved. Trimming pared 4 bases from V and 1 base from J, leaving 10 bases between. This CDR3 has 13 residues. Germline V gives CDR1 GTSNPN, CDR2 SVGIG (reference sequence). This chain's CDR3 is CAWNDGQNTEAFF. The CDR3 DNA sequence: TGTGCCTGGAACGACGGCCAGAACACTGAAGCTTTCTTT.

The genes are TRBV30 and TRBJ1-2, with 9 bases matching TRBD1. The CDR3 covers 13 residues. Germline-derived CDR1 and CDR2 are GTSNPN and SVGIG (reference sequence). Trimming removed 0 bases from V and 7 bases from J; junction bases left unmatched: 3. The CDR3 DNA reads as TGTGCCTGGAGTGTAACAGGGGGCTCTGGCTACACCTTC. Translating it yields CAWSVTGGSGYTF.

J is TRBJ1-1 and V is TRBV25-1; no definite D call. The length of the CDR3 is 11 residues. With 8 bases removed from V and 3 bases from J, the gap between germline ends came to 7 bases. The germline V gene has CDR1 MGHDK and CDR2 SYGVNS. The CDR3 region has the DNA TGTGCCAGCGGACCGGACACTGAAGCTTTCTTT. Amino acids: CASGPDTEAFF.

This clonotype has just a few counts. The chain is built from TRBV11-2 and TRBJ1-1; 8 nucleotides align to TRBD1. The CDR3 has 13 residues. Germline V gene lookup returns CDR1 SGHAT and CDR2 FQNNGV. V was pared by 5 bases and J by 7 bases, with 6 bases of the junction left unmatched. The chain's CDR3 is CASSLLGQGEAFF. In nucleotides, the CDR3 is TGTGCCAGCAGCCTCCTCGGACAGGGTGAAGCTTTCTTT.

This rearrangement joins TRBV6-6 to TRBJ2-7; 7 nucleotides line up with TRBD2. Germline V gene data show CDR1 as MNHNY and CDR2 as SVGAGI (reference sequence). This CDR3 has 14 residues. The ends lost 6 bases at V and 0 bases at J; junction bases unmatched: 5. The CDR3 region is CASRHLADSYEQYF. For the CDR3, the DNA is TGTGCCAGCAGGCATCTAGCGGACTCCTACGAGCAGTACTTC.

The chain is built from TRBV11-2 and TRBJ2-3; D perhaps matches TRBD1 (6 bases). Trimming stripped 0 bases from V and 1 base from J, with 14 bases between. Germline V gives CDR1 SGHAT, CDR2 FQNNGV. This CDR3 contains 17 residues. The CDR3: CASSLDPPAGGTDTQYF. The CDR3 DNA follows: TGTGCCAGCAGCTTAGATCCCCCCGCAGGGGGCACAGATACGCAGTATTTT.

The chain recombines TRBV5-1 with TRBJ2-1; D is tentatively TRBD1 or TRBD2 (5 bases each). With 0 bases removed from V and 10 bases from J, the gap between germline ends came to 14 bases. Germline V CDR1 and CDR2: SGHRS, YFSETQ. This CDR3 has 14 residues. The CDR3 is CASSLAQGVREQFF. The CDR3, as DNA: TGCGCCAGCAGCTTGGCTCAGGGAGTAAGGGAGCAGTTCTTC. Complete variable domain (other parts from reference TRBV5-1 and TRBJ2-1): KAGVTQTPRYLIKTRGQQVTLSCSPISGHRSVSWYQQTPGQGLQFLFEYFSETQRNKGNFPGRFSGRQFSNSRSEMNVSTLELGDSALYLCASSLAQGVREQFFGPGTRLTVL.

This chain links TRBV5-1 with TRBJ2-1; the match to TRBD1 covers 8 bases. Germline V lookup: CDR1 SGHRS, CDR2 YFSETQ. Trimming at V came to 4 bases and at J to 0 bases, leaving 9 bases not matched to a gene. This CDR3 region has 17 residues. CDR3 sequence reads: CASSASPGTGSYNEQFF. The CDR3 DNA is TGCGCCAGCAGCGCTAGCCCCGGGACAGGCTCCTACAATGAGCAGTTCTTC.

The chain uses TRBV14 and TRBJ2-5, with 9 bases lining up with TRBD2. This CDR3 comprises 18 residues. The germline V gene encodes CDR1 SGHDN and CDR2 FVKESK. V shed 0 bases and J 5 bases; nucleotides not matched to a gene: 13. The CDR3 nucleotides are TGTGCCAGCAGCCAAGATCCCCTAGCGGGGTTCCGATGGGAGACCCAGTACTTC. Translating gives CASSQDPLAGFRWETQYF.

This chain uses TRBV6-5 with TRBJ1-1; D is ambiguous. V shed 5 bases and J shed 1 base, with 8 bases lying between them. Per the germline V gene, CDR1 is MNHEY and CDR2 is SVGAGI. This CDR3 comprises 13 residues. The CDR3 DNA sequence: TGTGCCAGCAGTCACATCGGGAACACTGAAGCTTTCTTT. Translation: CASSHIGNTEAFF.

This chain links TRBV5-1 with TRBJ2-7, with TRBD1 matching over 10 bases. The CDR3 runs 16 residues. Looked up from germline, CDR1 is SGHRS and CDR2 is YFSETQ. V dropped 2 bases and J dropped 2; count of bases not matched to a gene: 7. The CDR3: CASSLGTGATAYEQYF. CDR3 DNA sequence: TGCGCCAGCAGCTTAGGGACAGGGGCTACGGCCTACGAGCAGTACTTC.

The chain carries TRBV7-9 and TRBJ2-1; no clear D. V dropped 4 bases and J dropped 7 bases, with 11 bases sitting between them. This CDR3 comprises 13 residues. The V gene's germline CDR1 is SEHNR and CDR2 FQNEAQ (reference sequence). The CDR3 loop reads CASSSVLSNEQFF. Here the CDR3 DNA reads TGTGCCAGCAGCTCAGTCCTCTCAAATGAGCAGTTCTTC.

This clonotype appeared once. The genes are TRBV7-2 and TRBJ2-5; D is undetermined. The CDR3 length is 13 residues. Deletions cut 5 bases from V and 2 bases from J, with 9 bases between. Germline CDR1 is SGHTA and CDR2 is FQGNSA. The CDR3: CASSTDTQETQYF. The CDR3 region has the DNA TGTGCCAGCAGCACCGACACGCAAGAGACCCAGTACTTC.

The chain joins TRBV11-2 to TRBJ1-5; the D gene is possibly TRBD1 (6 bases). Trimming took 1 base from V and 5 from J, leaving 12 bases between them. The CDR3 loop spans 15 amino acids. CDR1 SGHAT and CDR2 FQNNGV come from the germline V gene. CDR3 DNA sequence: TGTGCCAGCAGCTTAGGCCCAGGGGAGGATCAGCCCCAGCATTTT. Its translation: CASSLGPGEDQPQHF.

V and J are TRBV6-1 and TRBJ1-6; 11 nucleotides agree with TRBD1. V lost 6 bases and J lost 8; bases outside the gene matches: 6. CDR3 length equals 15 residues. Germline CDR1 is MNHNS and CDR2 is SASEGT. CDR3: CASRTGTGGDSPLHF. Here the CDR3 DNA reads TGTGCCAGCAGAACCGGGACAGGGGGTGATTCACCCCTCCACTTT.

The rearrangement joins TRBV29-1 to TRBJ2-2; TRBD2 matches 8 bases. CDR1 and CDR2 from the germline V gene are SQVTM and ANQGSEA. V shed 5 bases and J 8 bases; nucleotides not matched to a gene: 13. CDR3 length: 15 residues. CDR3 DNA sequence: TGCAGCGTTTTAGGGAGCGGGGGAATAATAGGGGAGCTGTTTTTT. This codes for CSVLGSGGIIGELFF.

This clonotype was picked up a small number of times. V is TRBV19 and J is TRBJ1-1; no reliable D call. Trimming cost V 1 base and J 3 bases, with 15 bases left between them. CDR1 and CDR2 from the germline V gene are LNHDA and SQIVND (reference sequence). The CDR3 runs to 16 residues. The CDR3 region has the DNA TGTGCCAGTAGTATAGCGGGCGGCCCCGGGCACACTGAAGCTTTCTTT. This gives the protein CASSIAGGPGHTEAFF.

The CDR3 reads CAAGGQGANTGELFF. The CDR3 DNA is TGTGCCGCGGGGGGCCAGGGGGCTAACACCGGGGAGCTGTTTTTT. The chain combines TRBV27 with TRBJ2-2; TRBD1 or TRBD2 may be the D gene (8 bases each). Trimming removed 11 bases at V and 2 bases at J, with 18 bases between. The length of the CDR3 is 15 residues. Looked up from germline, CDR1 is MNHEY and CDR2 is SMNVEV (reference sequence).

V usage is TRBV6-1 and J usage is TRBJ2-7; TRBD1 agrees at 9 bases. Germline assignment: CDR1 MNHNS and CDR2 SASEGT. After removal of 2 bases from V and 6 bases from J, the junction contained 5 bases not matched to a gene. The CDR3 has 14 residues. CDR3: CASSENRGLFEQYF. The DNA of the CDR3 is TGTGCCAGCAGTGAAAACAGGGGGCTGTTCGAGCAGTACTTC.

The CDR3 DNA reads TGTGCCAGCAGTCAAAAAAGGGACAGGGACCCCTATGGCTACACCTTC. Translating gives CASSQKRDRDPYGYTF. V usage is TRBV2 and J usage is TRBJ1-2; 9 bases are shared with TRBD1. Germline V gene sequence: CDR1 SNHLY, CDR2 FYNNEI. J gave up 4 bases and V 5 bases, and 11 bases lay outside the gene matches. The CDR3 consists of 16 residues.

The rearrangement joins TRBV11-2 to TRBJ2-7; the D gene is possibly TRBD1 (5 bases). The CDR3 sequence is 12 residues long. Trimming took 1 base from V and 7 from J, leaving 8 bases between them. CDR1 and CDR2 from the germline V gene are SGHAT and FQNNGV. Here the CDR3 DNA reads TGTGCCAGCAGCTTAGGGGGCTGGGAGCAGTACTTC. This encodes CASSLGGWEQYF.

The rearrangement links TRBV6-5 to TRBJ2-5; 7 bases are a match to TRBD1. V lost 2 bases, J lost 1 base, and 7 bases stayed unmatched. Germline V gene lookup returns CDR1 MNHEY and CDR2 SVGAGI. This CDR3 comprises 16 residues. CDR3 bases: TGTGCCAGCAGTTACCACCAGACAGGGACCCAAGAGACCCAGTACTTC. It yields the protein CASSYHQTGTQETQYF.

V is TRBV4-1 and J is TRBJ1-5; the D gene is possibly TRBD1 (6 bases). The germline V gene encodes CDR1 MGHRA and CDR2 YSYEKL. The CDR3 runs 15 residues. V was cut by 3 bases and J by 6 bases, with 15 bases left in between. CDR3 protein: CASSQLAGGGQPQHF. The CDR3 DNA reads as TGCGCCAGCAGCCAGCTTGCGGGGGGCGGTCAGCCCCAGCATTTT.

This sequence joins TRBV29-1 and TRBJ1-1; a possible D gene is TRBD1 (6 bases). Germline-derived CDR1 and CDR2 are SQVTM and ANQGSEA. This CDR3 has 11 residues. V gave up 6 bases and J gave up 1 base, with 6 bases separating them. CDR3 residues: CSVDRNTEAFF. CDR3 bases: TGCAGCGTGGACAGGAACACTGAAGCTTTCTTT.

The rearrangement uses TRBV6-5 and TRBJ2-5; D gene unclear. Germline V gene sequence: CDR1 MNHEY, CDR2 SVGAGI. Trimming left V 6 bases short and J 0 bases short, with 11 bases between. There are 14 residues in the CDR3. The CDR3 DNA reads TGTGCCAGCAGATATATCGACAACCAAGAGACCCAGTACTTC. Encoded protein: CASRYIDNQETQYF.